A single T cell receptor beta chain is shown here with its context. Its matching antigen is unknown. The CDR3 is 16 amino acids. CDR1 is SGHRS, CDR2 YFSETQ, per germline. V lost 2 bases to trimming and J lost 4 bases; unmatched junction nucleotides: 7. This sample is drawn from a study of CD8 T cells in ankylosing spondylitis. Findings of the study overall: Disease-linked clones, CD8+, were relatively rare in peripheral blood. Previous work reported some of these motif variants in the synovial fluid and blood of reactive arthritis. Reports say disease-linked clones showed up significantly more in matched ankylosing spondylitis synovial fluid.

Making use of molecular barcodes, quantitative 5'-RACE generated TCR beta libraries. Each CDR3 protein gets one entry after TCRdb re-called the 5' RACE reads with MiXCR. Of around 120,000 distinct CDR3 sequences listed, more than 20% are singletons. This sequence was found in a male donor with ankylosing spondylitis. Sequences were obtained from synovial fluid, either unsorted or a sorted T cell fraction (not recorded which). The genes are TRBV5-1 and TRBJ2-2; TRBD2 agrees at 8 bases. The CDR3 nucleotides read TGCGCCAGCAGCTTCCGGGATGCGGGAGGCACCGGGGAGCTGTTTTTT. This gives the protein CASSFRDAGGTGELFF. Supplemented by reference TRBV5-1 and TRBJ2-2, the full variable domain reads KAGVTQTPRYLIKTRGQQVTLSCSPISGHRSVSWYQQTPGQGLQFLFEYFSETQRNKGNFPGRFSGRQFSNSRSEMNVSTLELGDSALYLCASSFRDAGGTGELFFGEGSRLTVL.